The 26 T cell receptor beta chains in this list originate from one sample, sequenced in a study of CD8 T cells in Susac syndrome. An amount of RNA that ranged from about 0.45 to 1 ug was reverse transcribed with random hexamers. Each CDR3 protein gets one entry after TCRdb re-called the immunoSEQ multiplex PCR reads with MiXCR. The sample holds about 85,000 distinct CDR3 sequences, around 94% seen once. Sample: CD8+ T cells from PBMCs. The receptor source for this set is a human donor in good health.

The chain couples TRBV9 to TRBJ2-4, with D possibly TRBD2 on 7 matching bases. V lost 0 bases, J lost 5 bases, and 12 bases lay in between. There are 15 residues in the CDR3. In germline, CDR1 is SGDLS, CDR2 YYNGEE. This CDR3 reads CASSVEGGPQNIQYF. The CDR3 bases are TGTGCCAGCAGCGTAGAGGGGGGGCCCCAAAACATTCAGTACTTC.

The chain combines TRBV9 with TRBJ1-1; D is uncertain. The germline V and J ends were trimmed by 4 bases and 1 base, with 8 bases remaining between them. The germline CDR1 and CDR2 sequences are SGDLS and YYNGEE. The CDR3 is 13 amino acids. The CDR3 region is CASSPSENTEAFF. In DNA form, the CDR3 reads TGTGCCAGCAGCCCGTCGGAGAACACTGAAGCTTTCTTT.

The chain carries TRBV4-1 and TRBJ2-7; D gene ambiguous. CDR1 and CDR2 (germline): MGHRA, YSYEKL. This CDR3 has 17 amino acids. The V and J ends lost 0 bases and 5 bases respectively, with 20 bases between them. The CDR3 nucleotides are TGCGCCAGCAGCCAAGATAGGTCGGCTCGCCGTATAAACGAGCAGTACTTC. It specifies CASSQDRSARRINEQYF.

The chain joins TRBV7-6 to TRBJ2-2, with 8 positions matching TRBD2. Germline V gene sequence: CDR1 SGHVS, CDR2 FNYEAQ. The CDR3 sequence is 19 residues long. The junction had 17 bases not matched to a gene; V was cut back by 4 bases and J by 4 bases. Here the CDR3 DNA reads TGTGCCAGCAGCTCCCTCCTGACTAGCGCCCAACCTTCCACCGGGGAGCTGTTTTTT. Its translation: CASSSLLTSAQPSTGELFF.

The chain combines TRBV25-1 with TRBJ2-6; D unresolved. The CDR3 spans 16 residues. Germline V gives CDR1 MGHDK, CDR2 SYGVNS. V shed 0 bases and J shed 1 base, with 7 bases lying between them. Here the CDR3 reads CASSEYIQSGANVLTF. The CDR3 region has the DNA TGTGCCAGCAGTGAATATATACAGTCTGGGGCCAACGTCCTGACTTTC.

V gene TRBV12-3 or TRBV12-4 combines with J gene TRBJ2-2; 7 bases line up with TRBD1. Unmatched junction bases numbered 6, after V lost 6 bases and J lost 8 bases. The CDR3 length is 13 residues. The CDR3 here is CASSPDRVGELFF. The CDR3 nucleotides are TGTGCCAGCAGCCCCGACAGGGTGGGGGAGCTGTTTTTT.

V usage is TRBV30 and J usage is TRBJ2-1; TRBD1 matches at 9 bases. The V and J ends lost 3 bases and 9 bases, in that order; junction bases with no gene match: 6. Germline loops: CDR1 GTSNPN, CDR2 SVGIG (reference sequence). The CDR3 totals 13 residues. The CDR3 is CAWRGDRDSEQFF. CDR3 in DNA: TGTGCCTGGAGGGGGGACAGGGACTCTGAGCAGTTCTTC.

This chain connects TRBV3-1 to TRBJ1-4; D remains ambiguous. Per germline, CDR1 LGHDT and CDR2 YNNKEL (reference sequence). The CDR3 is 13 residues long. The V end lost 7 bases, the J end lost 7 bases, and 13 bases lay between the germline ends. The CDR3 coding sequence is TGTGCCAGCACCGGGAACTTGGGTGAAAAACTGTTTTTT. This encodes CASTGNLGEKLFF.

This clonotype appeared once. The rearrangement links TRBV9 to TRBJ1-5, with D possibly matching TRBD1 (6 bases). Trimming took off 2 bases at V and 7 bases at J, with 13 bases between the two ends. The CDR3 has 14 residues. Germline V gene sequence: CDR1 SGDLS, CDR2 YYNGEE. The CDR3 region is CASSVTGRGQPQHF. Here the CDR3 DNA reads TGTGCCAGCAGCGTCACCGGCAGGGGCCAGCCCCAGCATTTT. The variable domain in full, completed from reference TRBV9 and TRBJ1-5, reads DSGVTQTPKHLITATGQRVTLRCSPRSGDLSVYWYQQSLDQGLQFLIQYYNGEERAKGNILERFSAQQFPDLHSELNLSSLELGDSALYFCASSVTGRGQPQHFGDGTRLSIL.

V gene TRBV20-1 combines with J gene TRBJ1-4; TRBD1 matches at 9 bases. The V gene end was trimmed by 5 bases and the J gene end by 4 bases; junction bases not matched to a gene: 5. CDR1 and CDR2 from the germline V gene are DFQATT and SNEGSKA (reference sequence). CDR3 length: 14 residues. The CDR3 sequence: CSAGGQGVNEKLFF. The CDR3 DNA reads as TGCAGTGCTGGGGGACAGGGAGTTAATGAAAAACTGTTTTTT.

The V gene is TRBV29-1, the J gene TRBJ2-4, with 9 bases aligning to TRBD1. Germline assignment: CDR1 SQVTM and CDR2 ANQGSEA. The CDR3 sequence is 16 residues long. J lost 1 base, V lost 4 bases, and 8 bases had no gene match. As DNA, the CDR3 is TGCAGCGTTGCCGATCGGGACAGGGTTGCCAAAAACATTCAGTACTTC. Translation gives CSVADRDRVAKNIQYF.

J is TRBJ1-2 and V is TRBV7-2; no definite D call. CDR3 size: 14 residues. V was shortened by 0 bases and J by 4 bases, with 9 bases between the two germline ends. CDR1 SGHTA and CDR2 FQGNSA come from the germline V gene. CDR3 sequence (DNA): TGTGCCAGCAGCTTAGCGAGGGAAGGCTATGGCTACACCTTC. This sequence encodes CASSLAREGYGYTF.

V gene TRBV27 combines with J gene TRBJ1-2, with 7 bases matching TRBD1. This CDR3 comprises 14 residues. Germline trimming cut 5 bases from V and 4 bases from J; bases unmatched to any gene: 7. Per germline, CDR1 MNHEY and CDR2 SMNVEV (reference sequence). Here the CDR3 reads CASSLRGGIYGYTF. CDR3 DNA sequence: TGTGCCAGCAGTCTCAGGGGGGGCATCTATGGCTACACCTTC.

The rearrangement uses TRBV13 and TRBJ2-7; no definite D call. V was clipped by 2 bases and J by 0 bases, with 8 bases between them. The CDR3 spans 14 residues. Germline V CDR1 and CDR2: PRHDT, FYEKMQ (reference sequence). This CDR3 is CASSLKGSSYEQYV. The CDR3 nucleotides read TGTGCCAGCAGCTTAAAGGGCAGCTCCTACGAGCAGTACGTC.

CDR3 loop: CASSYNTGGQGRNEQYF. The CDR3 bases are TGTGCCAGCAGTTACAACACCGGCGGACAGGGTCGGAACGAGCAGTACTTC. The chain links TRBV6-5 to TRBJ2-7; 8 nucleotides match TRBD1. The CDR3 has 17 amino acids. CDR1 and CDR2 (germline): MNHEY, SVGAGI. The J segment lost 5 bases and the V segment lost 2 bases, leaving 14 bases of the junction unmatched.

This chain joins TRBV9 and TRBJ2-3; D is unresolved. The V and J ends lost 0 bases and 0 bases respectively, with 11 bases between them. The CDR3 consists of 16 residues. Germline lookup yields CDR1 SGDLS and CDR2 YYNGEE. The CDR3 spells CASSVDPTTSTDTQYF. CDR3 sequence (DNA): TGTGCCAGCAGCGTAGACCCGACCACTAGCACAGATACGCAGTATTTT.

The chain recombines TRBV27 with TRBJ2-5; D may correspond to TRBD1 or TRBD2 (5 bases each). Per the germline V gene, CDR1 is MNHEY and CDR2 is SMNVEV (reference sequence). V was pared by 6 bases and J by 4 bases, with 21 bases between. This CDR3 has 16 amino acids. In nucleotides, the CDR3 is TGTGCCAGCAGCACCCGGGATTCGGGGCGCGTAGAGACCCAGTACTTC. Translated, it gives CASSTRDSGRVETQYF.

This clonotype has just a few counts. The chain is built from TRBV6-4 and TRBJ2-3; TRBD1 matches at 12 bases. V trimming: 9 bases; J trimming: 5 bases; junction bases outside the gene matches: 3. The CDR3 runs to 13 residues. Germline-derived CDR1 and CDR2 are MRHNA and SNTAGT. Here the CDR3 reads CASGTGGEDTQYF. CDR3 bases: TGTGCCAGTGGGACAGGGGGCGAAGATACGCAGTATTTT.

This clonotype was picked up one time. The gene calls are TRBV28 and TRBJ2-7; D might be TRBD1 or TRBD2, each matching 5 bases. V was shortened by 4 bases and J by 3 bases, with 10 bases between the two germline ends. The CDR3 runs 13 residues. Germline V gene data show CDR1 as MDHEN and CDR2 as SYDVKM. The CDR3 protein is CASSYEGFYEQYV. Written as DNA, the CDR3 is TGTGCCAGCAGTTATGAGGGGTTCTACGAGCAGTACGTC.

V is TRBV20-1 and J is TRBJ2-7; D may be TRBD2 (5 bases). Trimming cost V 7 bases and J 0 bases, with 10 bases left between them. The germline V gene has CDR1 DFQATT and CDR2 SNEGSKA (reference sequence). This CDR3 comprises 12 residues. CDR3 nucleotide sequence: TGCAGTGTGGGCGGACTCTCCTACGAGCAGTACTTC. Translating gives CSVGGLSYEQYF.

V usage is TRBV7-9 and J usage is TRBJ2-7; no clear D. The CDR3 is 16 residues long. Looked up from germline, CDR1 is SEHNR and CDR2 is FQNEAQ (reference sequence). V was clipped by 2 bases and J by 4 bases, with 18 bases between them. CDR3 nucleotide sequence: TGTGCCAGCAGCTTATCGCCTTCCCCTTGGTTTTACGAGCAGTACTTC. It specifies CASSLSPSPWFYEQYF.

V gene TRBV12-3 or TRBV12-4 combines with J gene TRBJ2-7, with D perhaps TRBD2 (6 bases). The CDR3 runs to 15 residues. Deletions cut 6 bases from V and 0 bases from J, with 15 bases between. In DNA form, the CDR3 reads TGTGCCAGCAGCCTACACCGGGGGAGCTCCTACGAGCAGTACTTC. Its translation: CASSLHRGSSYEQYF.

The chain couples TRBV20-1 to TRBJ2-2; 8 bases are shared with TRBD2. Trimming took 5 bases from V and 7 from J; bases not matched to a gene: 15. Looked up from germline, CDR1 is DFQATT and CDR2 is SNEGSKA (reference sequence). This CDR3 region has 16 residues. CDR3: CSAPLGGASGGGELFF. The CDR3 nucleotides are TGCAGTGCTCCCCTCGGGGGGGCGAGCGGGGGCGGGGAGCTGTTTTTT.

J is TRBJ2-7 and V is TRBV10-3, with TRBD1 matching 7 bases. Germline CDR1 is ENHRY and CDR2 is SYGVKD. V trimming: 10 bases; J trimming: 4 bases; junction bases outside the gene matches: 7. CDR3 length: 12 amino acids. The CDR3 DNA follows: TGTGCCACCCGGGACAGCGATTACGAGCAGTACTTC. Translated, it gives CATRDSDYEQYF.

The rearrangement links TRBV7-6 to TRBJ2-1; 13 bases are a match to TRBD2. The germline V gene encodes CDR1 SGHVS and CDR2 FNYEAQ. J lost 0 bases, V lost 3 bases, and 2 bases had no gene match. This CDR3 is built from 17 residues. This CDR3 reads CASSFRTSGSSYNEQFF. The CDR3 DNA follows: TGTGCCAGCAGCTTCCGGACTAGCGGGAGCTCCTACAATGAGCAGTTCTTC.

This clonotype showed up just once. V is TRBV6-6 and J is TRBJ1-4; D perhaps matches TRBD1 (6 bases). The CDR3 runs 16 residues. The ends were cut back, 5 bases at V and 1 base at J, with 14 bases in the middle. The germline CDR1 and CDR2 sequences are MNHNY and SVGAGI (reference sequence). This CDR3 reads CASSPQGDGTNEKLFF. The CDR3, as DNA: TGTGCCAGCAGTCCACAGGGAGATGGAACTAATGAAAAACTGTTTTTT.